The TCR beta chain under discussion was sequenced for a study of blood T cell repertoires in COVID-19. Study in general: Donors in the United States, Italy and Spain gave samples during acute or convalescent COVID-19. Sample material is recorded as cDNA or gDNA derived from T cells, B-cell-depleted T cells, or PBMCs.

In the original workflow: Nucleated cell number was recorded as an estimate derived from reference gene primer amplification. The data were produced by immunoSEQ multiplex PCR, yet TCRdb's version contains in-frame clones alone and is incomplete. Clone size and V and J calls were adopted from that table, with D and trimming inferred from the DNA. The data hold 200,000 or so clones, with approximately 91% observed a single time. The sequenced sample consisted of peripheral blood. This receptor was identified in a man between 50 and 59 years old with COVID-19, enrolled during active disease.

This CDR3 is CASARGARQETQYF. In DNA, the CDR3 is TGTGCCAGCGCTCGGGGGGCTAGGCAAGAGACCCAGTACTTC. The chain couples TRBV27 to TRBJ2-5; weak D call: TRBD2 (7 bases). This CDR3 region has 14 residues. Germline V gives CDR1 MNHEY, CDR2 SMNVEV (reference sequence). Trimming pared 8 bases from V and 2 bases from J, leaving 15 bases between.